The clone carrying this T cell receptor (beta chain) was counted a few times. No antigen is known for it. TCRdb reprocessed the 5' RACE reads via MiXCR and lists one record per CDR3 protein. Found here are 200,000 to 250,000 distinct CDR3 sequences, around 6.8% of them singletons; the top ten hold about 1.8%. These data are taken from a study of identical twins. Whole-study results and caveats: Twins shared beta out-of-frame sequences in excess, but this excess was weaker. Memory repertoires showed no such pattern, whereas abundant cord blood beta clonotypes carried fewer insertions. Excess low generation probability was seen in twin-shared out-of-frame alpha sequences. A partial confounding effect on zero-insertion analyses could come from invariant MAIT and iNKT cells.

Germline V gene data show CDR1 as SGHNT and CDR2 as YYREEE (reference sequence). After removal of 4 bases from V and 7 bases from J, the junction contained 5 bases not matched to a gene. The CDR3 spans 14 residues. These data were likewise used in another study, on yellow fever vaccine responses in identical twins.

The source is a woman aged 18-29 years in good health. Sample: memory (CD45RO+) T cells sorted from blood. This sequence joins TRBV5-4 and TRBJ1-4; TRBD1 agrees at 9 bases. For the CDR3, the DNA is TGTGCCAGCAGCGCCGGGACAGGGCCTGAAAAACTGTTTTTT. Its protein is CASSAGTGPEKLFF.